These T cell receptor beta chains were read from a single sample in a study of T cell repertoires in ileal Crohn's disease. Assay used: immunoSEQ multiplex PCR; TCRdb lists only in-frame clones, some missing. Of roughly 4,400 clones detected, roughly 82% appear once; the ten largest clones hold around 4.7%. Sequencing input: ileal tissue. These receptors all stem from an adult with Crohn's disease. The CDR3 runs from the conserved cysteine through the conserved F or W. Each record gives: J gene, V gene, D gene, clone size, CDR3 protein, CDR3 DNA. D genes are given only for firm matches. Where a row states a size, it is once, few, many or the class of an expanded clone; other rows omit it.

J: TRBJ2-1
V: TRBV7-9
D: .
size: few
CDR3: CASSLVVYEQFF
DNA: TGTGCCAGCAGCTTAGTAGTGTATGAGCAGTTCTTC

J: TRBJ2-7
V: TRBV5-4
D: .
size: .
CDR3: CASSLGLEAYEQYF
DNA: TGTGCCAGCAGCTTGGGACTAGAGGCCTACGAGCAGTACTTC

J: TRBJ2-5
V: TRBV7-3
D: .
size: .
CDR3: CASSLIGQEDPKQETQYF
DNA: TGTGCCAGCAGCTTAATAGGGCAGGAGGACCCCAAGCAAGAGACCCAGTACTTC

J: TRBJ2-1
V: TRBV19
D: .
size: .
CDR3: CATIKGPSYNEQFF
DNA: TGTGCCACCATAAAAGGGCCCTCCTACAATGAGCAGTTCTTC

J: TRBJ2-3
V: TRBV5-8
D: .
size: .
CDR3: CASSSGSLTSSTDTQYF
DNA: TGTGCCAGCAGCTCGGGCAGCTTGACTTCTAGCACAGATACGCAGTATTTT

J: TRBJ2-4
V: TRBV29-1
D: .
size: .
CDR3: CSVGGGLLAKNIQYF
DNA: TGCAGTGTGGGAGGCGGATTATTAGCCAAAAACATTCAGTACTTC

J: TRBJ2-7
V: TRBV7-3
D: TRBD2
size: once
CDR3: CASSSSGSYEQYF
DNA: TGTGCCAGCAGCTCTAGCGGGAGTTACGAGCAGTACTTC

J: TRBJ1-1
V: TRBV19
D: .
size: .
CDR3: CASSTTGKTEAFF
DNA: TGTGCCAGTAGTACCACAGGGAAGACTGAAGCTTTCTTT

J: TRBJ2-5
V: TRBV28
D: TRBD2
size: .
CDR3: CASSSASGDQETQYF
DNA: TGTGCCAGCAGTTCCGCCAGCGGGGACCAAGAGACCCAGTACTTC

J: TRBJ2-3
V: TRBV6-1
D: TRBD2
size: .
CDR3: CASSEAAGEADTQYF
DNA: TGTGCCAGCAGTGAAGCTGCGGGAGAGGCGGATACGCAGTATTTT

J: TRBJ1-2
V: TRBV19
D: TRBD1
size: few
CDR3: CASGPIGQATSYGYTF
DNA: TGTGCCAGTGGACCTATTGGACAGGCCACCTCCTATGGCTACACCTTC

J: TRBJ2-4
V: TRBV6-1
D: .
size: .
CDR3: CASSEVGWGGQGVAKNIQYF
DNA: TGTGCCAGCAGTGAAGTGGGTTGGGGAGGCCAGGGGGTAGCCAAAAACATTCAGTACTTC

J: TRBJ2-1
V: TRBV28
D: TRBD2
size: .
CDR3: CASSLRSGSSYNEQFF
DNA: TGTGCCAGCAGTTTAAGGAGCGGGAGCTCCTACAATGAGCAGTTCTTC

J: TRBJ2-4
V: TRBV14
D: TRBD2
size: once
CDR3: CASSPTSGNIQYF
DNA: TGTGCCAGCAGCCCGACTAGCGGGAACATTCAGTACTTC

J: TRBJ1-4
V: TRBV25-1
D: .
size: .
CDR3: CASSEQGSEKLFF
DNA: TGTGCCAGCAGTGAACAGGGTAGCGAAAAACTGTTTTTT

J: TRBJ2-7
V: TRBV21-1
D: .
size: once
CDR3: CASSIVFGTPGYEQYF
DNA: TGTGCCAGCAGCATCGTCTTCGGGACGCCGGGCTACGAGCAGTACTTC

J: TRBJ2-7
V: TRBV5-6
D: TRBD2
size: .
CDR3: CASSLGLAGGRQYF
DNA: TGTGCCAGCAGCTTGGGACTAGCGGGAGGTCGACAGTACTTC

J: TRBJ2-5
V: TRBV5-1
D: TRBD2
size: .
CDR3: CASSLGTSGSRETQYF
DNA: TGCGCCAGCAGCTTGGGGACTAGCGGGAGTCGCGAGACCCAGTACTTC

J: TRBJ2-7
V: TRBV5-4
D: .
size: .
CDR3: CASSLTPGALEQYF
DNA: TGTGCCAGCAGCTTGACCCCAGGAGCTTTAGAGCAGTACTTC

J: TRBJ2-2
V: TRBV27
D: .
size: .
CDR3: CASSYRLNTGELFF
DNA: TGTGCCAGCAGTTACCGGCTTAACACCGGGGAGCTGTTTTTT

J: TRBJ1-2
V: TRBV5-4
D: .
size: .
CDR3: CASSGGDILSNYGYTF
DNA: TGTGCCAGCAGCGGGGGGGACATCTTGTCTAACTATGGCTACACCTTC

J: TRBJ2-2
V: TRBV25-1
D: .
size: once
CDR3: CASSSLAPNTGELFF
DNA: TGTGCCAGCAGTTCACTAGCCCCGAACACCGGGGAGCTGTTTTTT

J: TRBJ1-1
V: TRBV6-4
D: .
size: .
CDR3: CASSSQMNTEAFF
DNA: TGTGCCAGCAGTAGCCAGATGAACACTGAAGCTTTCTTT

J: TRBJ1-5
V: TRBV7-8
D: TRBD1
size: .
CDR3: CASSPGQSFNQPQHF
DNA: TGTGCCAGCAGCCCGGGACAGTCCTTCAATCAGCCCCAGCATTTT

J: TRBJ2-1
V: TRBV7-3
D: .
size: .
CDR3: CASSERGVRDEQFF
DNA: TGTGCCAGCAGCGAAAGGGGGGTCAGGGATGAGCAGTTCTTC

J: TRBJ2-7
V: TRBV4-2
D: TRBD1
size: .
CDR3: CASSQGVGQGYYEQYF
DNA: TGTGCCAGCAGCCAAGGGGTGGGACAGGGTTACTACGAGCAGTACTTC

J: TRBJ1-1
V: TRBV2
D: .
size: .
CDR3: CASSLGRETEAFF
DNA: TGTGCCAGCAGCCTCGGACGCGAGACTGAAGCTTTCTTT

J: TRBJ2-3
V: TRBV6-4
D: .
size: .
CDR3: CASSEGSGSTDTQYF
DNA: TGTGCCAGCAGTGAGGGTAGCGGAAGCACAGATACGCAGTATTTT

J: TRBJ2-1
V: TRBV7-9
D: .
size: .
CDR3: CASSLSVGSVNEQFF
DNA: TGTGCCAGCAGCCTTAGCGTAGGGTCTGTGAATGAGCAGTTCTTC

J: TRBJ2-7
V: TRBV7-2
D: .
size: once
CDR3: CASSTSGPGGYEQYF
DNA: TGTGCCAGCAGCACCAGCGGGCCGGGTGGCTACGAGCAGTACTTC

J: TRBJ2-1
V: TRBV4-1
D: .
size: .
CDR3: CASRGYNEQFF
DNA: TGCGCCAGCAGGGGGTACAATGAGCAGTTCTTC

J: TRBJ2-7
V: TRBV6-6
D: TRBD1
size: .
CDR3: CASRGQGDEQYF
DNA: TGTGCCAGCAGGGGACAGGGAGACGAGCAGTACTTC

J: TRBJ2-3
V: TRBV6-1
D: TRBD2
size: .
CDR3: CASSESAGGPDTQYF
DNA: TGTGCCAGCAGTGAATCAGCGGGAGGTCCAGATACGCAGTATTTT

J: TRBJ2-2
V: TRBV13
D: .
size: .
CDR3: CASSLWRRGSGELFF
DNA: TGTGCCAGCAGCCTTTGGAGAAGGGGCAGCGGGGAGCTGTTTTTT

J: TRBJ2-1
V: TRBV30
D: TRBD2
size: .
CDR3: CAWQPSGYNEQFF
DNA: TGTGCCTGGCAACCTAGCGGATACAATGAGCAGTTCTTC

J: TRBJ1-2
V: TRBV25-1
D: TRBD1
size: .
CDR3: CASSRDRVGYTF
DNA: TGTGCCAGCAGTCGTGACAGGGTGGGCTACACCTTC

J: TRBJ2-7
V: TRBV25-1
D: .
size: .
CDR3: CASSEWASYEQYF
DNA: TGTGCCAGCAGTGAATGGGCATCCTACGAGCAGTACTTC

J: TRBJ2-1
V: TRBV4-3
D: .
size: .
CDR3: CASSQDRVSEQFF
DNA: TGCGCCAGCAGCCAAGATCGAGTCTCGGAGCAGTTCTTC

J: TRBJ2-5
V: TRBV19
D: .
size: .
CDR3: CASSIEQGSTETQYF
DNA: TGTGCCAGTAGTATAGAACAGGGAAGTACAGAGACCCAGTACTTC

J: TRBJ2-1
V: TRBV18
D: .
size: .
CDR3: CASSPDPGPPYNEQFF
DNA: TGTGCCAGCTCACCAGATCCGGGGCCCCCTTACAATGAGCAGTTCTTC

J: TRBJ1-1
V: TRBV2
D: .
size: .
CDR3: CASSAGSTEAFF
DNA: TGTGCCAGCAGTGCAGGGTCTACTGAAGCTTTCTTT

J: TRBJ2-2
V: TRBV2
D: TRBD2
size: few
CDR3: CASSEGASGLAGNTGELFF
DNA: TGTGCCAGCAGTGAAGGAGCCTCGGGACTAGCGGGGAACACCGGGGAGCTGTTTTTT

J: TRBJ2-3
V: TRBV30
D: TRBD2
size: .
CDR3: CAWSELAITDTQYF
DNA: TGTGCCTGGAGTGAACTAGCGATCACAGATACGCAGTATTTT

J: TRBJ2-7
V: TRBV4-2
D: .
size: .
CDR3: CASSQEASSAPDEQYF
DNA: TGTGCCAGCAGCCAAGAGGCGAGTTCGGCTCCGGACGAGCAGTACTTC

J: TRBJ1-3
V: TRBV9
D: .
size: .
CDR3: CASSGQRSSGNTIYF
DNA: TGTGCCAGCAGCGGCCAACGGTCCTCTGGAAACACCATATATTTT

J: TRBJ1-1
V: TRBV19
D: .
size: once
CDR3: CASSIRGRTEAFF
DNA: TGTGCCAGTAGTATACGGGGACGCACTGAAGCTTTCTTT

J: TRBJ1-1
V: TRBV7-2
D: .
size: .
CDR3: CASSLRGDEAFF
DNA: TGTGCCAGCAGCTTACGAGGGGATGAAGCTTTCTTT

J: TRBJ2-7
V: TRBV9
D: TRBD2
size: .
CDR3: CASSPAGISGGYEQYF
DNA: TGTGCCAGCAGCCCAGCGGGGATTAGCGGGGGTTACGAGCAGTACTTC

J: TRBJ2-2
V: TRBV7-2
D: .
size: .
CDR3: CASSLTNRDGELFF
DNA: TGTGCCAGCAGCTTAACGAATCGGGACGGGGAGCTGTTTTTT

J: TRBJ2-1
V: TRBV11-2
D: .
size: .
CDR3: CASSSREQFF
DNA: TGTGCCAGCAGCTCCCGTGAGCAGTTCTTC

J: TRBJ2-1
V: TRBV6-1
D: .
size: .
CDR3: CASSVQTRGEQFF
DNA: TGTGCCAGCAGTGTACAGACGCGGGGTGAGCAGTTCTTC

J: TRBJ2-4
V: TRBV11-2
D: TRBD1
size: .
CDR3: CASSRPGGGQGAYIQYF
DNA: TGTGCCAGCAGCCGACCGGGTGGAGGACAGGGGGCTTACATTCAGTACTTC

J: TRBJ2-1
V: TRBV18
D: .
size: .
CDR3: CASSPSAGVYEQFF
DNA: TGTGCCAGCTCACCGTCGGCAGGAGTGTACGAGCAGTTCTTC